These T cell receptor beta chains were read from a single sample in a study of blood T cell repertoires in COVID-19. The repertoire was sequenced with immunoSEQ multiplex PCR; TCRdb's copy has only in-frame clones and lacks some. The repertoire has around 310,000 clones, approximately 88% of them found once; the top ten carry roughly 4%. Sequencing input: peripheral blood. These receptor sequences come from a woman aged 45-59 years with active or convalescent COVID-19. The CDR3 runs from the conserved cysteine through the conserved F or W. A D gene is named only where the DNA matches it firmly. Size is stated for part of the rows, as once, few or many counts, or as a class when the clone is expanded.

CDR3aa: CASSEGGLGYTF
CDR3nt: TGTGCCAGCAGTGAAGGAGGGCTTGGCTACACCTTC
v_gene: TRBV25-1
j_gene: TRBJ1-2
d_gene: .
abundance: .

CDR3aa: CASSLRQHNEKLFF
CDR3nt: TGTGCCAGCAGCTTAAGACAGCATAATGAAAAACTGTTTTTT
v_gene: TRBV5-8
j_gene: TRBJ1-4
d_gene: .
abundance: .

CDR3aa: CASSRGGGETQYF
CDR3nt: TGTGCCAGCAGTAGAGGGGGCGGAGAGACCCAGTACTTC
v_gene: TRBV27
j_gene: TRBJ2-5
d_gene: TRBD1
abundance: .

CDR3aa: CASSLAGNGYTF
CDR3nt: TGTGCCAGCAGTTTAGCGGGGAACGGCTACACCTTC
v_gene: TRBV28
j_gene: TRBJ1-2
d_gene: .
abundance: .

CDR3aa: CASSQGPPGETQYF
CDR3nt: TGCGCCAGCAGCCAAGGCCCCCCAGGGGAGACCCAGTACTTC
v_gene: TRBV4-1
j_gene: TRBJ2-5
d_gene: .
abundance: .

CDR3aa: CASRAQGIGGNTIYF
CDR3nt: TGTGCCAGCAGAGCCCAGGGTATAGGGGGAAACACCATATATTTT
v_gene: TRBV6-5
j_gene: TRBJ1-3
d_gene: .
abundance: .

CDR3aa: CASSLQDGLSYEQYF
CDR3nt: TGTGCCAGCAGCTTACAGGACGGACTATCCTACGAGCAGTACTTC
v_gene: TRBV7-2
j_gene: TRBJ2-7
d_gene: .
abundance: .

CDR3aa: CASSQGTFFNSYEQYF
CDR3nt: TGTGCCAGCAGCCAAGGGACATTTTTTAACTCCTACGAGCAGTACTTC
v_gene: TRBV14
j_gene: TRBJ2-7
d_gene: .
abundance: .

CDR3aa: CASSEAWQNTEAFF
CDR3nt: TGTGCCAGCAGTGAAGCCTGGCAGAACACTGAAGCTTTCTTT
v_gene: TRBV2
j_gene: TRBJ1-1
d_gene: .
abundance: .

CDR3aa: CASTPGLASDTQYF
CDR3nt: TGTGCCAGCACCCCGGGACTAGCGTCCGATACGCAGTATTTT
v_gene: TRBV6-2/TRBV6-3
j_gene: TRBJ2-3
d_gene: TRBD2
abundance: .

CDR3aa: CASSLRSRGTPGELFF
CDR3nt: TGTGCCAGCAGTTTGAGGTCCAGGGGGACCCCCGGGGAGCTGTTTTTT
v_gene: TRBV27
j_gene: TRBJ2-2
d_gene: TRBD1
abundance: .

CDR3aa: CASGSGRGVNTEAFF
CDR3nt: TGTGCCAGCGGCTCGGGAAGAGGCGTGAACACTGAAGCTTTCTTT
v_gene: TRBV9
j_gene: TRBJ1-1
d_gene: .
abundance: few

CDR3aa: CASSLEVAGAYEQYF
CDR3nt: TGTGCCAGCAGCTTAGAGGTAGCGGGAGCGTACGAGCAGTACTTC
v_gene: TRBV7-2
j_gene: TRBJ2-7
d_gene: TRBD2
abundance: .

CDR3aa: CAWSDRWRGSYEQYF
CDR3nt: TGTGCCTGGAGTGATAGGTGGCGGGGGTCCTACGAGCAGTACTTC
v_gene: TRBV30
j_gene: TRBJ2-7
d_gene: TRBD2
abundance: once

CDR3aa: CASRRRLVDTDTQYF
CDR3nt: TGTGCCAGCAGAAGACGACTAGTAGACACAGATACGCAGTATTTT
v_gene: TRBV2
j_gene: TRBJ2-3
d_gene: .
abundance: .

CDR3aa: CASSPEVMSYNEQFF
CDR3nt: TGTGCCAGCTCACCAGAGGTTATGTCCTACAATGAGCAGTTCTTC
v_gene: TRBV18
j_gene: TRBJ2-1
d_gene: .
abundance: .

CDR3aa: CASSLDQHRDYEQYF
CDR3nt: TGTGCCAGCAGCTTAGATCAACACCGGGACTACGAGCAGTACTTC
v_gene: TRBV11-3
j_gene: TRBJ2-7
d_gene: .
abundance: .

CDR3aa: CASSPDRSGANVLTF
CDR3nt: TGTGCCAGCTCACCGGACAGATCTGGGGCCAACGTCCTGACTTTC
v_gene: TRBV18
j_gene: TRBJ2-6
d_gene: .
abundance: few

CDR3aa: CASSYSPGRGYEQYF
CDR3nt: TGTGCCAGCAGTTACTCTCCGGGGAGAGGGTACGAGCAGTACTTC
v_gene: TRBV6-5
j_gene: TRBJ2-7
d_gene: .
abundance: .

CDR3aa: CAIRLGSPLDTEAFF
CDR3nt: TGTGCCATTAGGTTGGGCAGCCCACTTGACACTGAAGCTTTCTTT
v_gene: TRBV10-3
j_gene: TRBJ1-1
d_gene: .
abundance: .

CDR3aa: CASSAQGDRGQPQHF
CDR3nt: TGTGCCAGCAGCGCCCAAGGGGACAGGGGCCAGCCCCAGCATTTT
v_gene: TRBV7-2
j_gene: TRBJ1-5
d_gene: TRBD1
abundance: .

CDR3aa: CASSVGSEYNEQFF
CDR3nt: TGTGCCAGCAGTGTGGGTTCGGAGTACAATGAGCAGTTCTTC
v_gene: TRBV2
j_gene: TRBJ2-1
d_gene: .
abundance: .

CDR3aa: CASTPDRTNYGYTF
CDR3nt: TGTGCCAGCACCCCGGACAGAACAAACTATGGCTACACCTTC
v_gene: TRBV7-2
j_gene: TRBJ1-2
d_gene: .
abundance: .

CDR3aa: CASSIDRGSYGYTF
CDR3nt: TGTGCCAGTAGCATCGACAGGGGAAGCTATGGCTACACCTTC
v_gene: TRBV19
j_gene: TRBJ1-2
d_gene: TRBD1
abundance: .

CDR3aa: CASSPPGTGGGYTF
CDR3nt: TGTGCCAGCAGCCCTCCCGGGACAGGGGGTGGCTACACCTTC
v_gene: TRBV3-1/TRBV3-2
j_gene: TRBJ1-2
d_gene: TRBD1
abundance: .

CDR3aa: CASSLVSGSGSYEQYF
CDR3nt: TGCGCCAGCAGCTTGGTTAGCGGGAGTGGCTCATACGAGCAGTACTTC
v_gene: TRBV5-1
j_gene: TRBJ2-7
d_gene: TRBD2
abundance: .

CDR3aa: CASSPRARIWSNQPQHF
CDR3nt: TGTGCCAGCAGCCCGAGGGCGAGGATCTGGTCCAATCAGCCCCAGCATTTT
v_gene: TRBV28
j_gene: TRBJ1-5
d_gene: .
abundance: .

CDR3aa: CASNYDGRIVTDTQYF
CDR3nt: TGTGCCAGCAACTACGACGGTAGGATTGTGACAGATACGCAGTATTTT
v_gene: TRBV5-4
j_gene: TRBJ2-3
d_gene: .
abundance: .